Listed here are 10 T cell receptor beta chains from one sample, sequenced in a study of T cells in Graves' hyperthyroidism and ophthalmopathy. The investigators amplified TCR beta CDR3 regions from RNA transcripts. First-round RT-PCR with HTBI primers amplified the TCR CDR3 region. MiXCR, run by TCRdb on the multiplex PCR reads, gives a single entry per CDR3 protein. The profile shows some 510,000 distinct CDR3 sequences, 46% of them singletons. What was sequenced was peripheral blood or thyroid tissue (not recorded which). The origin of the receptors is a woman aged 18-35 years with Graves' hyperthyroidism.

Points on this clonotype: Given a much more abundant clone one base away, this may be a read error. Likely a read error: the CDR3 ends without its conserved phenylalanine or tryptophan. V is TRBV7-2 and J is TRBJ2-7; 7 nucleotides agree with TRBD2. The CDR3 runs 12 residues. The junction had 7 bases not matched to a gene; V was cut back by 10 bases and J by 4 bases. The germline V gene encodes CDR1 SGHTA and CDR2 FQGNSA. CDR3 nucleotide sequence: TGTGCCACCCGGGACTACCTGTACGAGCAGTACCTC. It is translated as CATRDYLYEQYL.

This clonotype was counted a few times. This chain links TRBV20-1 with TRBJ1-5; the match to TRBD1 covers 7 bases. CDR1 is DFQATT, CDR2 SNEGSKA, per germline (reference sequence). This CDR3 is built from 15 residues. V was pared by 0 bases and J by 9 bases, with 11 bases of the junction left unmatched. The CDR3 DNA is TGCAGTGCTAGAGATGCGAGACAGGGATTCCGGCCCCAGCATTTT. Protein sequence: CSARDARQGFRPQHF.

The chain carries TRBV29-1 and TRBJ1-2, with a tentative D call TRBD1 (6 bases). The CDR3 extends over 14 amino acids. Per germline, CDR1 SQVTM and CDR2 ANQGSEA. The ends were cut back, 4 bases at V and 8 bases at J, with 20 bases in the middle. The CDR3 coding sequence is TGCAGCGTTGCCAAGGACAGTTTGCTTTGGGGCTACACCTTC. It encodes CSVAKDSLLWGYTF.

There are a few counts of this clonotype. For the CDR3, the DNA is TGTGCCAGCAGCCACTCGACCGAAAATGAAAAACTGTTTTTT. Residues: CASSHSTENEKLFF. The chain employs TRBV2 and TRBJ1-4; D remains unclear. Per the germline V gene, CDR1 is SNHLY and CDR2 is FYNNEI. The CDR3 loop spans 14 amino acids. V was clipped by 6 bases and J by 5 bases, with 13 bases between them. Combining the CDR3 with reference TRBV2 and TRBJ1-4 gives the whole variable domain EPEVTQTPSHQVTQMGQEVILRCVPISNHLYFYWYRQILGQKVEFLVSFYNNEISEKSEIFDDQFSVERPDGSNFTLKIRSTKLEDSAMYFCASSHSTENEKLFFGSGTQLSVL.

The chain carries TRBV20-1 and TRBJ2-4; no reliable D call. CDR3 size: 11 residues. Trimming took 6 bases from V and 8 from J, leaving 11 bases between them. CDR1 and CDR2 from the germline V gene are DFQATT and SNEGSKA (reference sequence). The CDR3 protein is CSALRQDIQYF. The CDR3 DNA sequence: TGCAGTGCCTTGCGGCAGGACATTCAGTACTTC.

This clonotype was counted many times. V gene TRBV29-1 combines with J gene TRBJ1-1; D not resolved. The germline gives CDR1 SQVTM, CDR2 ANQGSEA. This CDR3 has 15 amino acids. V dropped 7 bases and J dropped 3 bases, with 21 bases sitting between them. This CDR3 reads CSGRARRGLDTEAFF. CDR3 nucleotides: TGCAGCGGGAGGGCCCGACGAGGGTTGGACACTGAAGCTTTCTTT.

This CDR3 reads CASSVRTGTYEQYF. DNA for the CDR3: TGCGCCAGCAGCGTTCGGACAGGGACCTACGAGCAGTACTTC. The chain has TRBV5-1 and TRBJ2-7; 8 bases fit TRBD1. With V trimmed by 4 bases and J by 2 bases, 5 bases remained unmatched. Looked up from germline, CDR1 is SGHRS and CDR2 is YFSETQ. The CDR3 is 14 amino acids.

This clonotype was counted ten times or more. CDR3 loop: CASTRRQLNEKLFF. For the CDR3, the DNA is TGTGCCAGCACCCGAAGACAGCTTAATGAAAAACTGTTTTTT. V and J are TRBV2 and TRBJ1-4; D perhaps matches TRBD1 (5 bases). Per the germline V gene, CDR1 is SNHLY and CDR2 is FYNNEI. V lost 7 bases, J lost 4 bases, and 13 bases lay in between. The CDR3 contains 14 residues.

This clonotype came up a few times. This chain links TRBV11-2 with TRBJ1-6, with 9 bases lining up with TRBD1. The CDR3 length is 16 residues. Per germline, CDR1 SGHAT and CDR2 FQNNGV. V lost 5 bases, J lost 7 bases, and 9 bases stayed unmatched. In DNA, the CDR3 is TGTGCCAGCAGCCAAGATTGGGGGACAGGGAATTCACCCCTCCACTTT. Translating gives CASSQDWGTGNSPLHF. The variable domain in full, completed from reference TRBV11-2 and TRBJ1-6, reads EAGVAQSPRYKIIEKRQSVAFWCNPISGHATLYWYQQILGQGPKLLIQFQNNGVVDDSQLPKDRFSAERLKGVDSTLKIQPAKLEDSAVYLCASSQDWGTGNSPLHFGNGTRLTVT.

As for this clonotype: One junction end does not reproduce the germline sequence, and a read error may be involved. The chain couples TRBV7-3 to TRBJ1-1, with D unresolved. Germline-derived CDR1 and CDR2 are SGHTA and FQGTGA. The CDR3 sequence is 14 residues long. The CDR3 is CASGLTLGGTEAFF. The CDR3 DNA follows: TGTGCCAGCGGCTTAACACTAGGTGGCACTGAAGCTTTCTTT.